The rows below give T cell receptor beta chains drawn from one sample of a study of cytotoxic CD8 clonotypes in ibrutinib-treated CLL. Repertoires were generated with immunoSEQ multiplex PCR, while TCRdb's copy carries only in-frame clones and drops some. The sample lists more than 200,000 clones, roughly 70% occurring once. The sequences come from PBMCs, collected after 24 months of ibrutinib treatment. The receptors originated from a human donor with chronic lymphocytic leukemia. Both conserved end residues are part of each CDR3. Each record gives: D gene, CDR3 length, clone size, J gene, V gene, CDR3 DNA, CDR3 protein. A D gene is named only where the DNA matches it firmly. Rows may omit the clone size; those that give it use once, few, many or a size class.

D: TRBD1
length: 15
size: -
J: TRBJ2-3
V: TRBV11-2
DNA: TGTGCCAGCAGTCCACAAGGACAGGGTCCAGATACGCAGTATTTT
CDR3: CASSPQGQGPDTQYF

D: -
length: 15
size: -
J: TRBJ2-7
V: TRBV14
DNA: TGTGCCAGCAGCCTTGGACTGCTCCACTCCTACGAGCAGTACTTC
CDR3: CASSLGLLHSYEQYF

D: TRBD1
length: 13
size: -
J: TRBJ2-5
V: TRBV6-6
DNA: TGTGCCAGCATCTTAGGGGGCAGGGAGACCCAGTACTTC
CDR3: CASILGGRETQYF

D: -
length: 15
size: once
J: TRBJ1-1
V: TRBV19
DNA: TGTGCCAGTAGCCCCCCCCTGGGAGGGGGTACTGAAGCTTTCTTT
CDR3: CASSPPLGGGTEAFF

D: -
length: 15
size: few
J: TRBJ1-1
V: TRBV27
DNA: TGTGCCAGCAGTTCTCCGACGTGGGGGAACACTGAAGCTTTCTTT
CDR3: CASSSPTWGNTEAFF

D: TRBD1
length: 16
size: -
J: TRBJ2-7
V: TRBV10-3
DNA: TGTGCCATCAGTGCCCACTGGGGGACAGCAGCCTACGAGCAGTACTTC
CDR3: CAISAHWGTAAYEQYF

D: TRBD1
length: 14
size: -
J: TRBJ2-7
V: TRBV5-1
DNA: TGCGCCAGCAGCTCAGGACAGGGGGACTACGAGCAGTACTTC
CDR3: CASSSGQGDYEQYF

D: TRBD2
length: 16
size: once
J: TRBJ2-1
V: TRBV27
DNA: TGTGCCAGCATGGAAGTGGCGGGAGGGATCAACAATGAGCAGTTCTTC
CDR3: CASMEVAGGINNEQFF

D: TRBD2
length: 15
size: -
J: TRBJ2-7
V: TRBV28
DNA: TGTGCCAGCAGTGGGCTGGCTAGCGGGTTATACGAGCAGTACTTC
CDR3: CASSGLASGLYEQYF

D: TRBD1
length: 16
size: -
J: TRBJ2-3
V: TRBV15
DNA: TGTGCCACCAGCAGAGGAGGGACAGGGGAAAGAGATACGCAGTATTTT
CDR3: CATSRGGTGERDTQYF